The rows below give T cell receptor beta chains drawn from one sample of a study of T cells in Graves' hyperthyroidism and ophthalmopathy. In TCRdb, the multiplex PCR reads were re-called with MiXCR into one record per CDR3 protein. The table lists 750,000 to 950,000 distinct CDR3 sequences, roughly 40% of them singletons. Sequencing was performed on blood. Receptors were obtained from a man younger than 30 with Graves' hyperthyroidism. Both conserved end residues are part of each CDR3. D genes are given only for firm matches.

TRBV7-9,TRBJ2-7,-,CASSAYGGNNEQYF
TRBV2,TRBJ1-4,-,CASSDNGRVTNEKLFF
TRBV11-2,TRBJ2-7,TRBD2,CASSLDTGLVGLYEQYF
TRBV29-1,TRBJ2-7,TRBD1,CSGRQGAGVQQYF
TRBV6-1,TRBJ2-7,-,CASSEAGPSSEQYF
TRBV20-1,TRBJ2-5,TRBD2,CSAGTSGGAVETQYF
TRBV7-8,TRBJ2-7,-,CASSYGEEQYF
TRBV25-1,TRBJ1-4,-,CASSPFQGGGEKLFF
TRBV5-1,TRBJ1-1,TRBD1,CASSLTRQGFGTEAFF
TRBV7-2,TRBJ1-1,-,CASSFYGLNTEAFF
TRBV2,TRBJ1-5,TRBD1,CASRGQGTDQPQHF
TRBV4-1,TRBJ2-7,TRBD1,CASSHLDRGGYEQYF
TRBV20-1,TRBJ1-4,-,CSAVGAAEKLFF
TRBV20-1,TRBJ2-7,-,CSARGRPGYEQYF
TRBV9,TRBJ2-2,-,CASSGGTGNTGELFF
TRBV2,TRBJ1-5,-,CASRGGGVQHF
TRBV12-3/TRBV12-4,TRBJ1-5,-,CASSLAWNQPQHF
TRBV6-5,TRBJ2-5,-,CASYHGGRETQYF
TRBV19,TRBJ1-1,-,CASSIRREAFF
TRBV4-1,TRBJ2-7,-,CASSPQVLYEQYF
TRBV15,TRBJ2-5,-,CATSRDIGGAETQYF
TRBV4-1,TRBJ1-1,-,CASSQDPQGHTEAFF
TRBV10-3,TRBJ2-7,TRBD1,CAIMTGLGSSYEQYF
TRBV15,TRBJ1-2,-,CATSRDRAGYTF
TRBV20-1,TRBJ1-5,-,CSARTDDSNQPQHF
TRBV29-1,TRBJ1-1,-,CSGTQGNTEAFF
TRBV7-2,TRBJ1-5,TRBD1,CASSLGPGGGQPQHF
TRBV5-6,TRBJ1-1,TRBD1,CASSPPGTGGLEAFF
TRBV14,TRBJ2-7,TRBD1,CASSQEATGFDEQYF
TRBV7-6,TRBJ2-2,-,CASSRGANSPPGELFF
TRBV20-1,TRBJ1-5,-,CSASTGTYSNQPQHF
TRBV11-3,TRBJ1-1,-,CASSLDYSVGRSNTEAFF
TRBV2,TRBJ2-7,-,CASTTESYEQYF
TRBV5-1,TRBJ2-5,TRBD2,CASSLRGGSQETQYF
TRBV6-5,TRBJ1-1,TRBD1,CASSYRQGSTEAFF
TRBV7-2,TRBJ2-7,-,CASSFTIEQYF
TRBV2,TRBJ2-2,TRBD2,CASSLDLWLAGDKAGELFF
TRBV29-1,TRBJ2-7,-,CSVADYQDYEQYF
TRBV27,TRBJ2-7,TRBD1,CASSSYRGNYEQYF
TRBV27,TRBJ2-5,-,CASSFAISGETQYF
TRBV24-1,TRBJ2-2,-,CATSDSNGTPGELFF
TRBV14,TRBJ2-7,-,CASSPWGGLASYEQYF
TRBV11-2,TRBJ1-1,TRBD1,CASAPGQGTAEAFF